Sequencing of this T cell receptor (beta chain) was carried out in a study of shared clonotypes between healthy human individuals. Study-level points and caveats: With four donors compared, approximately 5% of naive CD4 clonotypes were shared.

Germline values: CDR1 MNHEY, CDR2 SMNVEV (reference sequence). This CDR3 contains 15 residues. Trimming removed 4 bases from V and 5 bases from J; junction bases left unmatched: 7. Nashville, Tennessee was home to all donors, each a Caucasian adult. Authors' analysis steps: In the immunoSEQ data, sequences were junction-only and lacked quality scores, so filtering differed. TCRdb's copy holds only in-frame clones and misses some; the assay was immunoSEQ multiplex PCR. Clone size and V and J calls were adopted from that table, with D and trimming inferred from the DNA. The table includes a few hundred thousand clones, roughly 84% detected once. This clone was counted once. Its antigen is unidentified.

This TCR was recovered from a man younger than 35 in good health. The sample taken for sequencing was memory CD8+ T cells sorted from blood. Described subset: CD45RO+ cells pooled with CCR7-negative TemRA cells. The chain is built from TRBV27 and TRBJ2-2; 7 positions agree with TRBD2. CDR3 DNA: TGTGCCAGCAGTTCCCCCCCTAGCGGTACCGGGGAGCTGTTTTTT. Its protein is CASSSPPSGTGELFF.